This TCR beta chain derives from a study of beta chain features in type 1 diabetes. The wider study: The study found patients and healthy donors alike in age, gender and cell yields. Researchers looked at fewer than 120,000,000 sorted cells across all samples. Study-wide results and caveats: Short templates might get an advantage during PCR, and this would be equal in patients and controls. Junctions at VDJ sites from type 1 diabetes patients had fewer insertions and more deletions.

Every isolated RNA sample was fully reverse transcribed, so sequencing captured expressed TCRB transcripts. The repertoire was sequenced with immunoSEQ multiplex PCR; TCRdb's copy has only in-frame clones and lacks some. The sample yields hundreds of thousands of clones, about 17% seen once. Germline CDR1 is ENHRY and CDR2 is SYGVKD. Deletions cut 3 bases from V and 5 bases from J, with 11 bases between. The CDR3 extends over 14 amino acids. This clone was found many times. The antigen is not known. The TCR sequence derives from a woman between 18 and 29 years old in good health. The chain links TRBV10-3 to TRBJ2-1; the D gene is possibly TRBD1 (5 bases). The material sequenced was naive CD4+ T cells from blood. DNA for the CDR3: TGTGCCATCAGTGACAGGGAAGGGGACAATGAGCAGTTCTTC. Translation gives CAISDREGDNEQFF.